This T cell receptor (beta chain) was sequenced during a study of cytomegalovirus exposure and HLA in healthy donors. On this clone itself: Its antigen is not identified.

Researchers ran the PCR with 60 Vbeta and 13 Jbeta primers. Sequencing used immunoSEQ multiplex PCR; TCRdb keeps in-frame clones, though not all of them. The table lists 200,000 to 250,000 clones, under 90% of them singletons, with about 1.2% in the top ten. Study findings and constraints: Most CMV-associated TCR beta chains appeared HLA-restricted in a later analysis. Most TCR sequences proved rare, with some public TCRs found in many donors.

CDR3 length: 16 residues. Deletions cut 3 bases from V and 5 bases from J, with 18 bases between. Germline V gene data show CDR1 as SGHNT and CDR2 as YYREEE (reference sequence). This receptor was obtained from a human donor in good health. Sample: PBMCs. The rearrangement links TRBV5-4 to TRBJ2-1; TRBD2 is a possible D gene (6 bases). The CDR3 DNA reads as TGTGCCAGCAGCTCTCCGACGGGAGAGAGTAACAATGAGCAGTTCTTC. Residues: CASSSPTGESNNEQFF.